This T cell receptor beta chain was captured by sequencing in a study of CD8+CD57+ T cells in acquired aplastic anemia (dated by TCRdb to the late 2010s). At the level of the whole study: Extracted DNA from sorted CD4+ and CD8+ cells averaged around 3.4 ug, ranging from about 0.18 to 27.4 ug. An average of approximately 10 million reads for CD4+ cells and approximately 11 million reads for CD8+ cells was obtained from healthy donor samples. Points the paper makes about the study in general: Between patients and healthy controls, no significant difference in CD8+ Simpson's diversity was found (P=0.060). Although 25 to 30 CD8+ CDR3 sequences were shared by patients and controls, these sequences appeared highly expressed in patients and within the immunodominant clones of patients.

In this study, sorted CD4+ and CD8+ T cells from the blood of healthy subjects and of severe aplastic anemia patients had their TCR repertoires deep-sequenced. Ficoll-Paque density gradient centrifugation was used to isolate peripheral blood mononuclear cells. CD4+ and CD8+ T cells were sorted by FACS or magnetic beads before DNA extraction. Genomic DNA was used as template for profiling of TCR beta VDJ combinations and CDR3 sequences. An Illumina HiSeq 2000 was the platform used for TCR repertoire sequencing. The published analysis was carried out like this. TRBV/TRBJ rearrangement plots, CDR3 size and DJ length profiles, and Simpson's diversity index were used to evaluate the repertoires. Whichever DNA sequence was most abundant in the deep sequencing data was defined as the immunodominant clone. CDR3 amino acid sequences were screened for sharing across subjects and were compared with published repertoires and the VDJdb database. In-frame beta chains were kept once TCRdb had trimmed the public reads at Q25 with fastp and called clones with MiXCR. For every CDR3 protein sequence, its rows merge into one entry that carries the most common genes and DNA. TCRdb assigned the V and J calls; the authors' analysis was not used. The sample table contains 400,000 to 450,000 distinct CDR3 sequences; only one count was recorded for approximately 70% of them. The ten largest clones represent approximately 3.8% of the sample.

Of note for this clonotype: What this receptor recognizes is not known. Being one base from a much bigger clone, this may be a read error.

Sequenced sample: sorted CD4+, CD8+, or CD8+CD57+ T cells (not recorded which) from PBMCs. The sequence was obtained from a human donor in good health, serving as a control.

The CDR3 protein sequence reads: CASSFRGRDNSPLHF. At the DNA level, the sequence is TGTGCCAGCAGTTTCCGGGGGCGTGATAATTCACCCCTCCACTTT. Here the chain combines TRBV12-3 or TRBV12-4 and TRBJ1-6, and TRBD1 may be the D gene, going by 6 matching bases. V is shortened by 3 bases, J by 5 bases, and the region joining them spans 11 bases. The CDR3, cysteine through phenylalanine, is 15 amino acids long. Just the 45-base CDR3 DNA is kept, in frame starting at base 1.